Below are 13 T cell receptor beta chains sequenced from a single sample in a study of blood T cells in healthy people across ages. Together with a sample-barcoded 5' primer, a J-beta primer mix was included in a second PCR lasting about 6 to 11 cycles. TCRdb redid the calling of the 5' RACE reads with MiXCR, one entry per CDR3 protein. The table has fewer than 600,000 distinct CDR3 sequences, about 27% seen once. This same sample was also part of a study on T cells of mothers and their children.

What was sequenced was blood. The source is a boy aged 2 to 10 in good health.

This clonotype was observed a few times. The gene calls are TRBV6-6 and TRBJ1-1; perhaps TRBD1 as D (6 bases). The V end was cut by 0 bases, the J end by 5 bases, with 7 bases between. The germline V gene has CDR1 MNHNY and CDR2 SVGAGI (reference sequence). The CDR3 totals 13 residues. Here the CDR3 reads CASSYSQGTEAFF. The CDR3 bases are TGTGCCAGCAGTTACTCGCAGGGGACTGAAGCTTTCTTT.

The chain carries TRBV7-3 and TRBJ2-2; D ambiguous. This CDR3 is built from 13 residues. The germline V and J ends were trimmed by 2 bases and 7 bases, with 8 bases remaining between them. The germline V gene has CDR1 SGHTA and CDR2 FQGTGA. Written as DNA, the CDR3 is TGTGCCAGCAGCTTACTCGGGCTCGGGGAGCTGTTTTTT. Its translation is CASSLLGLGELFF.

The CDR3 nucleotides read TGTGCCAGCCCACCTTTGGAAGCGGTAGCAGCAGATACGCAGTATTTT. Translating it yields CASPPLEAVAADTQYF. V and J are TRBV6-6 and TRBJ2-3; a weak D match, TRBD2 (5 bases). Trimming took off 8 bases at V and 4 bases at J, with 22 bases between the two ends. This CDR3 has 16 residues. Germline V gives CDR1 MNHNY, CDR2 SVGAGI (reference sequence).

V is TRBV12-3 or TRBV12-4 and J is TRBJ2-3; D is perhaps TRBD1 or TRBD2 (5 bases each). The V and J ends lost 2 bases and 2 bases respectively, with 20 bases between them. The CDR3 contains 18 residues. The CDR3 sequence: CASSLRPSGLIYTDTQYF. In DNA form, the CDR3 reads TGTGCCAGCAGTTTAAGGCCCTCGGGGCTGATATACACAGATACGCAGTATTTT.

The chain links TRBV20-1 to TRBJ1-4; D gene unclear. This CDR3 spans 15 amino acids. Trimming removed 6 bases at V and 4 bases at J, with 18 bases between. Germline-derived CDR1 and CDR2 are DFQATT and SNEGSKA (reference sequence). The CDR3 DNA sequence: TGCAGTGCCAAAAGTCCGGGCCCCCTTAATGAAAAACTGTTTTTT. Its protein product is CSAKSPGPLNEKLFF.

The chain has TRBV5-1 and TRBJ1-5; maybe TRBD1 (6 bases). With 0 bases removed from V and 2 bases from J, the gap between germline ends came to 9 bases. Looked up from germline, CDR1 is SGHRS and CDR2 is YFSETQ. This CDR3 is built from 15 residues. The CDR3 DNA reads as TGCGCCAGCAGCTTGGAGGGGGGCGGCAATCAGCCCCAGCATTTT. Translation: CASSLEGGGNQPQHF.

This clonotype was seen more than once but under ten times. V gene TRBV18 combines with J gene TRBJ2-1; a weak D match, TRBD1 (5 bases). CDR1 and CDR2 from the germline V gene are KGHSH and LQKENI. Trimming took off 3 bases at V and 7 bases at J, with 13 bases between the two ends. The CDR3 totals 14 residues. The CDR3 loop reads CASSPSARVNEQFF. The CDR3 DNA sequence: TGTGCCAGCTCACCGTCGGCCAGGGTGAATGAGCAGTTCTTC.

J is TRBJ2-3 and V is TRBV20-1; no definite D call. V lost 6 bases, J lost 0 bases, and 16 bases lay in between. Germline V gives CDR1 DFQATT, CDR2 SNEGSKA (reference sequence). This CDR3 has 15 residues. Here the CDR3 DNA reads TGCAGTGCAAATAGTGCGGAGTCTAGCACAGATACGCAGTATTTT. Its protein product is CSANSAESSTDTQYF.

V usage is TRBV10-3 and J usage is TRBJ1-3; no firm D call. V lost 0 bases and J 3 bases, leaving 0 bases between the germline ends. This CDR3 is 12 amino acids long. The germline CDR1 and CDR2 sequences are ENHRY and SYGVKD. The CDR3 spells CAISESGNTIYF. CDR3 DNA sequence: TGTGCCATCAGTGAGTCTGGAAACACCATATATTTT.

This clonotype was seen only once. The chain couples TRBV7-2 to TRBJ2-1, with 10 bases lining up with TRBD2. The J call may be faulty, since TRBJ2-5 better matches the DNA end. This CDR3 is 13 amino acids long. Per the germline V gene, CDR1 is SGHTA and CDR2 is FQGNSA. The CDR3, as DNA: TGTGCGACGGGAGCGGGAGGGCGAGAGACCCAGTACTTC. Residues: CATGAGGRETQYF.

This clonotype came up a few times. This chain uses TRBV6-5 with TRBJ2-7; D is tentatively TRBD1 or TRBD2 (5 bases each). The CDR3 covers 14 residues. V lost 7 bases, J lost 2 bases, and 15 bases lay in between. From germline, CDR1 is MNHEY and CDR2 SVGAGI. The CDR3 loop reads CASTGRGVTYEQYF. The CDR3 DNA reads TGTGCCAGCACCGGACGAGGGGTCACCTACGAGCAGTACTTC.

The V gene is TRBV7-3, the J gene TRBJ2-1; D not resolved. Germline V gene data show CDR1 as SGHTA and CDR2 as FQGTGA. Trimming removed 3 bases at V and 7 bases at J, with 7 bases between. This CDR3 spans 12 amino acids. DNA of the CDR3: TGTGCCAGCAGCTTGGGGTTTAATGAGCAGTTCTTC. Its translation: CASSLGFNEQFF.

This clonotype was counted a few times. The chain is built from TRBV7-2 and TRBJ2-3, with TRBD2 matching over 9 bases. Trimming cost V 1 base and J 3 bases; bases outside gene matches: 5. This CDR3 spans 16 amino acids. Germline loops: CDR1 SGHTA, CDR2 FQGNSA. The CDR3 loop is CASSLVAGEGTDTQYF. CDR3 DNA: TGTGCCAGCAGCTTAGTAGCGGGAGAAGGGACAGATACGCAGTATTTT. Based on the CDR3 plus reference TRBV7-2 and TRBJ2-3, the full variable domain is GAGVSQSPSNKVTEKGKDVELRCDPISGHTALYWYRQSLGQGLEFLIYFQGNSAPDKSGLPSDRFSAERTGGSVSTLTIQRTQQEDSAVYLCASSLVAGEGTDTQYFGPGTRLTVL.